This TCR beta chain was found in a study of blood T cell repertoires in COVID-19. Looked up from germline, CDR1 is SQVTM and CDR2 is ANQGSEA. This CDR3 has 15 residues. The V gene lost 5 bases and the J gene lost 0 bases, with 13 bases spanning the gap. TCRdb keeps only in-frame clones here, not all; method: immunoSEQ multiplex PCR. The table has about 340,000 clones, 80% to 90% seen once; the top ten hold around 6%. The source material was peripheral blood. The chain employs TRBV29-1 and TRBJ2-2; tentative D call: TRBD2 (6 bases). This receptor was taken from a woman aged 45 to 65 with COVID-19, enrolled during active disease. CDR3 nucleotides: TGCAGCGTTAGGAAGGACTACCCGAACACCGGGGAGCTGTTTTTT. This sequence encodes CSVRKDYPNTGELFF.